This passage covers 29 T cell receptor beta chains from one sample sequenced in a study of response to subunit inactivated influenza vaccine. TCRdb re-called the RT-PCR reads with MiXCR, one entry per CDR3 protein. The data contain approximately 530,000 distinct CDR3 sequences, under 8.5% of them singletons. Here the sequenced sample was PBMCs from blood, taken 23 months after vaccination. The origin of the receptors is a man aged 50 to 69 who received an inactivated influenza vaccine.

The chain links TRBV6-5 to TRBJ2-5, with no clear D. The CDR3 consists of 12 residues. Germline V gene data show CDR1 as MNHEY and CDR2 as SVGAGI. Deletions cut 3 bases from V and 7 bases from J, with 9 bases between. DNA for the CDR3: TGTGCCAGCAGTTATGGCATCGGGACCCAGTACTTC. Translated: CASSYGIGTQYF.

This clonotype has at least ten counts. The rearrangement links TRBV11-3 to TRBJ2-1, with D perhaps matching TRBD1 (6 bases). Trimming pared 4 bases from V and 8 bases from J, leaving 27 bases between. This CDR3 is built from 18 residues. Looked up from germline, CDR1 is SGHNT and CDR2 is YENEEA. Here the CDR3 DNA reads TGTGCCAGCAGCTCTAGGTCCGTTCAGGGTGGGGGCGTCTATGAGCAGTTCTTC. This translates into CASSSRSVQGGGVYEQFF.

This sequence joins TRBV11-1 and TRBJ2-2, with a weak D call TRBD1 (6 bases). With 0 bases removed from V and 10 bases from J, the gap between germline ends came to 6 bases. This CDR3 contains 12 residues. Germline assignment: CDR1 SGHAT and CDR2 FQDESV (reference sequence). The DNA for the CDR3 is TGTGCCAGCAGCTTAGCGGGGGCGGAGCTGTTTTTT. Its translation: CASSLAGAELFF.

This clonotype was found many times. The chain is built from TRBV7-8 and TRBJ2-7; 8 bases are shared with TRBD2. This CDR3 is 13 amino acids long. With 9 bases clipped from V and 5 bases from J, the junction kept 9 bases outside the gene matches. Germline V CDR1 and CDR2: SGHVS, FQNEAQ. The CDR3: CASIAGFNNEQYF. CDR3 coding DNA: TGTGCCAGTATAGCGGGATTCAACAACGAGCAGTACTTC.

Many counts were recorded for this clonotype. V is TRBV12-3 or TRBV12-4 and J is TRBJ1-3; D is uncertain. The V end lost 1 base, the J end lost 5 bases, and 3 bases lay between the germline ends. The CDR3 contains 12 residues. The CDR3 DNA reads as TGTGCCAGCAGTTTAGTGAGAAACACCATATATTTT. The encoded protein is CASSLVRNTIYF.

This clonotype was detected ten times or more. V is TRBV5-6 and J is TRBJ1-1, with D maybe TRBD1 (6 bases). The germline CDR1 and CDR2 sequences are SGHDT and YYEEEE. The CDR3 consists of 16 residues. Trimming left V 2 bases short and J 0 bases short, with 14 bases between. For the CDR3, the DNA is TGTGCCAGCAGCTTAACAGGGAGCGACCTGAACACTGAAGCTTTCTTT. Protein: CASSLTGSDLNTEAFF.

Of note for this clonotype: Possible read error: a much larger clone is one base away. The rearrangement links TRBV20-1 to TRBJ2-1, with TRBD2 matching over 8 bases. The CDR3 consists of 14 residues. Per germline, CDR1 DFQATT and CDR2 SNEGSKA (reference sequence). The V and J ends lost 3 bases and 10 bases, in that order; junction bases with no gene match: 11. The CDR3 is CSARCSGAYWEQFF. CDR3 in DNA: TGCAGTGCTAGGTGTAGCGGGGCCTACTGGGAGCAGTTCTTC.

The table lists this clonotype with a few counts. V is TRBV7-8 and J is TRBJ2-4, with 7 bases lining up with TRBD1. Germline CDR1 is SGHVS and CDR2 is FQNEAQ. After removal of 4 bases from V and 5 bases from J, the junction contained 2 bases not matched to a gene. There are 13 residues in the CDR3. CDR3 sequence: CASSSTGENIQYF. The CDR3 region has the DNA TGTGCCAGCAGCTCCACAGGGGAAAACATTCAGTACTTC.

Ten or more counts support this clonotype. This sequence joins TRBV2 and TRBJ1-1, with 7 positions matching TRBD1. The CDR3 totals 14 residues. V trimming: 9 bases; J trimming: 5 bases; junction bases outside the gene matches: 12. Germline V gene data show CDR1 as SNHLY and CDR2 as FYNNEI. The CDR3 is CASSKGDRETEAFF. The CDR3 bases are TGTGCCAGTTCTAAAGGAGACAGGGAAACTGAAGCTTTCTTT.

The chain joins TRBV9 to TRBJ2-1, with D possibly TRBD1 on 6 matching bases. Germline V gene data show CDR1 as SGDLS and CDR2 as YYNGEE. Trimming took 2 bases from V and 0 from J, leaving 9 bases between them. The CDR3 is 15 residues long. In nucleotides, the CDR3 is TGTGCCAGCAGCGTGGGGGCTAGCTCCTACAATGAGCAGTTCTTC. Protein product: CASSVGASSYNEQFF.

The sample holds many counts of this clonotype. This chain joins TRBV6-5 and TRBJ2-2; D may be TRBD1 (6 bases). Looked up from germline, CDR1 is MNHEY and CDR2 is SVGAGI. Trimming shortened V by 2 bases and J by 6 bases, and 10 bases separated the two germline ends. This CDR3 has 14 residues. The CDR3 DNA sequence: TGTGCCAGCAGTTACGGTGGGACATCCGGGGAGCTGTTTTTT. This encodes CASSYGGTSGELFF.

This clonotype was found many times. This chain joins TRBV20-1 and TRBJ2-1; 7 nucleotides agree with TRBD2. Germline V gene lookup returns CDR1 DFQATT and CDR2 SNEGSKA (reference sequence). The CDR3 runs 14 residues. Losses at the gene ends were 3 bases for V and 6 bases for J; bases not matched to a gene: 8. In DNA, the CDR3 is TGCAGTGCTAGTTCGGGGGGTCTCACCAATGAGCAGTTCTTC. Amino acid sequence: CSASSGGLTNEQFF.

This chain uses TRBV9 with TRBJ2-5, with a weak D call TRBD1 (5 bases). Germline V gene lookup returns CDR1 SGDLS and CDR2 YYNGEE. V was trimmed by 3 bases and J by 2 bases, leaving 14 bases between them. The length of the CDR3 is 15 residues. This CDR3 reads CASSGGRGRQETQYF. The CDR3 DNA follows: TGTGCCAGCAGCGGGGGCCGTGGGCGGCAAGAGACCCAGTACTTC.

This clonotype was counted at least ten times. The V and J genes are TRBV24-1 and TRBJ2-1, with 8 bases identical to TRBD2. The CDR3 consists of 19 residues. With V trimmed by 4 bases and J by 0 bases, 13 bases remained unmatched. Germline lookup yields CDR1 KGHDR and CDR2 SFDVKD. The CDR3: CATSEGYGLADNSYNEQFF. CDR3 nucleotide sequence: TGTGCCACCAGTGAAGGATACGGACTAGCTGATAACTCCTACAATGAGCAGTTCTTC.

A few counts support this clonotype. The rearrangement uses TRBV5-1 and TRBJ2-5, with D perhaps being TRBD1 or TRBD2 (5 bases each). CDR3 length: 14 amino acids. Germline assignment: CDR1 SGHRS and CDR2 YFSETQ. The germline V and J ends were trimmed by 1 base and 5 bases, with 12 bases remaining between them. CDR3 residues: CASSLTGTLETQYF. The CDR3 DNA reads TGCGCCAGCAGCTTGACCGGGACCCTCGAGACCCAGTACTTC. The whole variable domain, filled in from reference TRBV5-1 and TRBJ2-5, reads KAGVTQTPRYLIKTRGQQVTLSCSPISGHRSVSWYQQTPGQGLQFLFEYFSETQRNKGNFPGRFSGRQFSNSRSEMNVSTLELGDSALYLCASSLTGTLETQYFGPGTRLLVL.

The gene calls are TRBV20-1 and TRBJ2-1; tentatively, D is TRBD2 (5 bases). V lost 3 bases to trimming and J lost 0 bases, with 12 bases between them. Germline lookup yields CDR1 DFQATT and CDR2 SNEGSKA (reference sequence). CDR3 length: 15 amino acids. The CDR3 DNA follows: TGCAGTGCTAGCAGAGCGGACCCCTCCTACAATGAGCAGTTCTTC. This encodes CSASRADPSYNEQFF.

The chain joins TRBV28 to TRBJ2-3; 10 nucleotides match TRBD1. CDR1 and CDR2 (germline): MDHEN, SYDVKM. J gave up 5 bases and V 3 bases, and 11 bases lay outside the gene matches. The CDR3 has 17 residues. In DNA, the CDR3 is TGTGCCAGCAGTTTCTCATCCGGGACAGGGGCACGAGATACGCAGTATTTT. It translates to CASSFSSGTGARDTQYF.

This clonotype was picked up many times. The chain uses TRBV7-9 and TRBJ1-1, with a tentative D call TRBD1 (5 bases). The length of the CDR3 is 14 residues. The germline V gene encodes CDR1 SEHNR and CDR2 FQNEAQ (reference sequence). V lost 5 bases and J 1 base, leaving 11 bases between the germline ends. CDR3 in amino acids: CASSRNTGNTEAFF. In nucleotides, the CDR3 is TGTGCCAGCAGCAGAAACACAGGGAACACTGAAGCTTTCTTT. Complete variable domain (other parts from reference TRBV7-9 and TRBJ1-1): DTGVSQNPRHKITKRGQNVTFRCDPISEHNRLYWYRQTLGQGPEFLTYFQNEAQLEKSRLLSDRFSAERPKGSFSTLEIQRTEQGDSAMYLCASSRNTGNTEAFFGQGTRLTVV.

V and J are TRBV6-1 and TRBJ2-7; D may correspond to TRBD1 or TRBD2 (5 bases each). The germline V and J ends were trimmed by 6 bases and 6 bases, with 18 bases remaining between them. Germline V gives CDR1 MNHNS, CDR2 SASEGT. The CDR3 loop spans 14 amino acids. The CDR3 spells CASRREGRDPEQYF. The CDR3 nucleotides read TGTGCCAGCAGGCGAGAAGGCCGGGACCCCGAGCAGTACTTC.

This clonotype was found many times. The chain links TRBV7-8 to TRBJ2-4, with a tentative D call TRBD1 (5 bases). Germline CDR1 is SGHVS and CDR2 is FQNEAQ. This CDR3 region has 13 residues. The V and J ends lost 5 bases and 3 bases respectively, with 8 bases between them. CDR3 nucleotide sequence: TGTGCCAGCAGCATCGACAGCAAAAACATTCAGTACTTC. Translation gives CASSIDSKNIQYF.

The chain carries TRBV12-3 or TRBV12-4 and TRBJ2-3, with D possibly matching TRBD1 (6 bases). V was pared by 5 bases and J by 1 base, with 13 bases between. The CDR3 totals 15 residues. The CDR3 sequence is CASSGGALRTDTQYF. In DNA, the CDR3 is TGTGCCAGCAGTGGGGGCGCACTCCGCACAGATACGCAGTATTTT.

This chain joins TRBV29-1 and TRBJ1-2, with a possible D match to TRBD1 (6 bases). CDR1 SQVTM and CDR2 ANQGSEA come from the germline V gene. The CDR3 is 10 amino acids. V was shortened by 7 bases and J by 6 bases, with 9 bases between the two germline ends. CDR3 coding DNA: TGCAGCGCCTACAGGGATGGCTACACCTTC. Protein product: CSAYRDGYTF.

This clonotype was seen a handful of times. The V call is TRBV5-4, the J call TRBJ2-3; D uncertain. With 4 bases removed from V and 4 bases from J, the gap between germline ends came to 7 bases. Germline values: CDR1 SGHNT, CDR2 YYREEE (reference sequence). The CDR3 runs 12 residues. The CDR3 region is CASSGFSDTQYF. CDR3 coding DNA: TGTGCCAGCAGCGGATTTTCAGATACGCAGTATTTT. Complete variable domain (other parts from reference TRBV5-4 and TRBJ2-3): ETGVTQSPTHLIKTRGQQVTLRCSSQSGHNTVSWYQQALGQGPQFIFQYYREEENGRGNFPPRFSGLQFPNYSSELNVNALELDDSALYLCASSGFSDTQYFGPGTRLTVL.

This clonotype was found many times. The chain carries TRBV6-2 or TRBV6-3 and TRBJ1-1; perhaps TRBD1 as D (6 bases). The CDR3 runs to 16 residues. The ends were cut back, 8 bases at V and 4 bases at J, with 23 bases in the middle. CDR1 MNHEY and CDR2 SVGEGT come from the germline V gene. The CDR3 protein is CASLRGGTSFGTEAFF. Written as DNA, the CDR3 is TGTGCCAGCCTTCGAGGGGGTACCTCTTTCGGCACTGAAGCTTTCTTT.

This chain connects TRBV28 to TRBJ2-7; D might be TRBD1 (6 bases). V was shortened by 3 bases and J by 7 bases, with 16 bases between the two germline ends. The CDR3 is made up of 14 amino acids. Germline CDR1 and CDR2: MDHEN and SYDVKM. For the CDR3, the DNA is TGTGCCAGCAGTTTTGGCCAGGGGCTTCGTGAGCAGTACTTC. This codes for CASSFGQGLREQYF.

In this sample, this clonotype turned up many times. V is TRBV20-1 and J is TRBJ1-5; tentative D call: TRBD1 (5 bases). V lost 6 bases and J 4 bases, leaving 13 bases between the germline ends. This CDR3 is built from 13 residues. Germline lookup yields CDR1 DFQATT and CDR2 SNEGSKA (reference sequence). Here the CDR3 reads CSAGVNSNQPQHF. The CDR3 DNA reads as TGCAGTGCAGGGGTCAATTCAAATCAGCCCCAGCATTTT.

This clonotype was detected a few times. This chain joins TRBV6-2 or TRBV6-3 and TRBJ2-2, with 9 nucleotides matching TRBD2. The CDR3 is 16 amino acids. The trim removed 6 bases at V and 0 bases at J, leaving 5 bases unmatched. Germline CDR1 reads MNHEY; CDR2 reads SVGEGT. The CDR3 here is CASSHIAGANTGELFF. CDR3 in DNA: TGTGCCAGCAGCCATATAGCGGGAGCGAACACCGGGGAGCTGTTTTTT.

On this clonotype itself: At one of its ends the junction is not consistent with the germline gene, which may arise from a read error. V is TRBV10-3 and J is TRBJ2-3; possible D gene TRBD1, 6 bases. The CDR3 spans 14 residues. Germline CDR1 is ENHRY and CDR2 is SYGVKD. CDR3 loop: CGISRGQNTDTQYF. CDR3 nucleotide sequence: TGTGGCATCAGTCGCGGACAGAACACAGATACGCAGTATTTT.

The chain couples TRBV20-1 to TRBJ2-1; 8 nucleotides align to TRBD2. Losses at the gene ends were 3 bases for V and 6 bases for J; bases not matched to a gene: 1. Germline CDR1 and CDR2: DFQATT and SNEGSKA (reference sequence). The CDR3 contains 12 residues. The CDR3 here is CSASAGGNEQFF. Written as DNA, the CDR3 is TGCAGTGCTAGCGCGGGGGGCAATGAGCAGTTCTTC.